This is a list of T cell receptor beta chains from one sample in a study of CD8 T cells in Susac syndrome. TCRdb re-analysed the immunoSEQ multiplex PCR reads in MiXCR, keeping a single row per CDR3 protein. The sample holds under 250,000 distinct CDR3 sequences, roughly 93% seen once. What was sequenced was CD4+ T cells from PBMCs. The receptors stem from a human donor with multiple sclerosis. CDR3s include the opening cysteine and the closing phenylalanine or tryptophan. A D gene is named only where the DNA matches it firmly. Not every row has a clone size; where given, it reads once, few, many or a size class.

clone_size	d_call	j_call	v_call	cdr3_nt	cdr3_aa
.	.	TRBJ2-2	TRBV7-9	TGTGCCAGCAGCTTACATTCTGGGAACACCGGGGAGCTGTTTTTT	CASSLHSGNTGELFF
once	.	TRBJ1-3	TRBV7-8	TGTGCCAGCAGCTTAGGAGCAGCCTTCTCTGGAAACACCATATATTTT	CASSLGAAFSGNTIYF
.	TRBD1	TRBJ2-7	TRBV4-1	TGCGCCAGCAGCCCCAGGGGTCCAGGGGGCTACGAGCAGTACTTC	CASSPRGPGGYEQYF
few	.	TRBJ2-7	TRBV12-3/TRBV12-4	TGTGCCAGCCGCCGGGCAAACGAGCAGTACTTC	CASRRANEQYF
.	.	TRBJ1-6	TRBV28	TGTGCCAGTACAGAAACCTATAATTCACCCCTCCACTTT	CASTETYNSPLHF
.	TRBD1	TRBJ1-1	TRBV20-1	TGCAGTGCTCAAGGGGGGACAGGGAACACTGAAGCTTTCTTT	CSAQGGTGNTEAFF
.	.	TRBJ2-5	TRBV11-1	TGTGCCAGCAGCTTTGGAGATGGAGGCCAAGAGACCCAGTACTTC	CASSFGDGGQETQYF
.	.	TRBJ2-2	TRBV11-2	TGTGCCAGCAGTCCAGGTTTGGGGGCGGACACCGGGGAGCTGTTTTTT	CASSPGLGADTGELFF
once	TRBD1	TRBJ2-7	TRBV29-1	TGCAGCGTCCTCCCATCCCCCGGGACAGGGTATTGGGAGAACGAGCAGTACTTC	CSVLPSPGTGYWENEQYF
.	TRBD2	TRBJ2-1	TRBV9	TGTGCCAGCAGCGGGGCCGACCTCCTAGCGGGAGTTGCCCGCGAGCAGTTCTTC	CASSGADLLAGVAREQFF
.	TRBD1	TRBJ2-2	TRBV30	TGTGCCTGGAGTCCACAGGGGGCCGGGGAGCTGTTTTTT	CAWSPQGAGELFF
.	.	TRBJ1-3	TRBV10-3	TGTGCCATCAGTGAAGACAGGATCTCTGGAAACACCATATATTTT	CAISEDRISGNTIYF
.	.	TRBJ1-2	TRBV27	TGTGCCAGCAGTTTTACAGGATTAGAGTATAACTATGGCTACACCTTC	CASSFTGLEYNYGYTF
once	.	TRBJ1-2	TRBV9	TGTGCCAGCAGCCCCAGCGGAGGGTTTAACTATGGCTACACCTTC	CASSPSGGFNYGYTF
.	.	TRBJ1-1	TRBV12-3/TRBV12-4	TGTGCCAGCAGTTTGGTTGAGGGGACTGAAGCTTTCTTT	CASSLVEGTEAFF
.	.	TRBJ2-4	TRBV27	TGTGCCAGCCAACGGGCCGGTCCAGGAGGCATTCAGTACTTC	CASQRAGPGGIQYF
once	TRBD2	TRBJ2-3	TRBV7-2	TGTGCCAGCAGCTTAGCAATGAGACTAGCGGGAGGTGGGACAGATACGCAGTATTTT	CASSLAMRLAGGGTDTQYF
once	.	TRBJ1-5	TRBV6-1	TGTGCCAGCAGTGAAACGGGGCCGGATGGACAGCCCCAGCATTTT	CASSETGPDGQPQHF
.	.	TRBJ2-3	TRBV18	TGTGCCAGCTCACCCGGGGCACAGAATACGCAGTATTTT	CASSPGAQNTQYF
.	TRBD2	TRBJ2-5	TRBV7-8	TGTGCCAGCAGCCCGGGACTAGCGGGGGCAGAGACCCAGTACTTC	CASSPGLAGAETQYF
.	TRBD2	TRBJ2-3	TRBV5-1	TGCGCCAGCAGCTCGACCGGGACTAGCGGGGAATCGCAGTATTTT	CASSSTGTSGESQYF
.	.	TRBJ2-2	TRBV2	TGTGCCACCGGTGAAGAGAATCAAGGCACCGGGGAGCTGTTTTTT	CATGEENQGTGELFF
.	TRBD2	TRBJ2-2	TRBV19	TGTGCCAGTAGCCGGGGACTAGCGGGAGTGGCCGGGGAGCTGTTTTTT	CASSRGLAGVAGELFF
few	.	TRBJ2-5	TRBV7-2	TGTGCCAGCAGCTCCCCCCAACCCCCTCAGTACTTC	CASSSPQPPQYF
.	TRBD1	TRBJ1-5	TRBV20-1	TGCAGTGCTAGTAGCAGGGGGGATCAGCCCCAGCATTTT	CSASSRGDQPQHF
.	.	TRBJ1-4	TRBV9	TGTGCCAGCAGCGTAGCTGGTCAGGGCGGTGAAAAACTGTTTTTT	CASSVAGQGGEKLFF
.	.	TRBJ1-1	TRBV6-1	.	CASILGLNTEAFF
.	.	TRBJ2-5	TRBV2	TGTGCCCGGGGGCTTAAAGAGACCCAGTACTTC	CARGLKETQYF
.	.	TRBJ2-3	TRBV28	TGTGCCAGCAGTCCACGACGGGACTGGGGAACAGATACGCAGTATTTT	CASSPRRDWGTDTQYF
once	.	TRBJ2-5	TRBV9	TGTGCCAGCAGCTCCCGGGCGGGGGCTGATGGCCAAGAGACCCAGTACTTC	CASSSRAGADGQETQYF
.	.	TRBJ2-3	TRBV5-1	TGCGCCAGCAGGACAGCTCGGGGGACCGACCTCACAGATACGCAGTATTTT	CASRTARGTDLTDTQYF
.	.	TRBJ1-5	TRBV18	TGTGCCAGCTCACCTATCCCTCCGGGGGGCGGGCAGCCCCAGCATTTT	CASSPIPPGGGQPQHF
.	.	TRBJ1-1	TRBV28	TGTGCCAGCAGTTCCTCCGGGACTTACCCCAGGGACACTGAAGCTTTCTTT	CASSSSGTYPRDTEAFF
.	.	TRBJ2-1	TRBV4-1	TGCGCCAGCAGGGGGGATGAGCAGCTCTTC	CASRGDEQLF
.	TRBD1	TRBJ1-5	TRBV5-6	TGTGCCAGCAGCTTGCGAAGAGGGGGCGATCAGCCCCAGCATTTT	CASSLRRGGDQPQHF
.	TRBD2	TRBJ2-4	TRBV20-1	TGCAGTGCTAGCCCACTAGCGGCCAAAAACATTCAGTACTTC	CSASPLAAKNIQYF
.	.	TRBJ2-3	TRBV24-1	TGTGCCACGGCGGAAACTAGCACAGATACGCAGTATTTT	CATAETSTDTQYF
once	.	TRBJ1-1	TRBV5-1	TGCGCCAGCAGCTTCAGGTGGTGGCTCCAGGGACGGATCAACACTGAAGCTTTCTTT	CASSFRWWLQGRINTEAFF
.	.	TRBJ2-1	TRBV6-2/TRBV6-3	TGTGCCAGCAGTCAAGGGGGGTTGGGTGAGCAGTTCTTC	CASSQGGLGEQFF
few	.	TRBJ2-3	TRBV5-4	TGTGCCAGCAGTTCGGGACGAAGCACAGATACGCAGTATTTT	CASSSGRSTDTQYF
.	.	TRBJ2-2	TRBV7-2	TGTGCCAGCAGCTTAGTAGGGGTTAACACCGGGGAGCTGTTTTTT	CASSLVGVNTGELFF
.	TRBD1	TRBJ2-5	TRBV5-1	TGCGCCAGCAGCTTGGAGCTCGGACCGGGACAGAGGAGCCCCCAGCAGACCCAGTACTTC	CASSLELGPGQRSPQQTQYF